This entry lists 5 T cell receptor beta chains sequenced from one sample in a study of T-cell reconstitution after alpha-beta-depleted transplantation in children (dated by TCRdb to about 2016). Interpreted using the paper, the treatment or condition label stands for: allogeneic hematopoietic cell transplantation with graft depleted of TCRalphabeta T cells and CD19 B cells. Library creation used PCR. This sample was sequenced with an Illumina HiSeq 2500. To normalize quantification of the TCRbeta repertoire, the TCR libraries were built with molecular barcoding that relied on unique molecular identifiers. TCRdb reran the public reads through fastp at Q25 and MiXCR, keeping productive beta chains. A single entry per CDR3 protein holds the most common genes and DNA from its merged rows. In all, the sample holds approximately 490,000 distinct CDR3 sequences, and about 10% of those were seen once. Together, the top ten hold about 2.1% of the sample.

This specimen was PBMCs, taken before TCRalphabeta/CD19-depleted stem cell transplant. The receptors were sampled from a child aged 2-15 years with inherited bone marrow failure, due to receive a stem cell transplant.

CDR3 DNA sequence: TGTGCCAGCAGCTTGCCTTCGGCCGGGGAGCTGTTTTTT. Amino acid sequence: CASSLPSAGELFF. The rearrangement joins TRBV7-6 to TRBJ2-2; D unresolved. CDR3 size: 13 residues. V lost 3 bases, J lost 6 bases, and 8 bases lay in between. In germline, CDR1 is SGHVS, CDR2 FNYEAQ.

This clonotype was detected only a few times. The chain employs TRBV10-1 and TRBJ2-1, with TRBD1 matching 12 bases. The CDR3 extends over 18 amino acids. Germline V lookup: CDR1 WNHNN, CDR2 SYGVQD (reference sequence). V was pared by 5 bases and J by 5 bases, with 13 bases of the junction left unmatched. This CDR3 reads CASSPAGTGGRGDNEQFF. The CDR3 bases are TGCGCCAGCAGTCCTGCCGGGACAGGGGGCCGAGGAGACAATGAGCAGTTCTTC.

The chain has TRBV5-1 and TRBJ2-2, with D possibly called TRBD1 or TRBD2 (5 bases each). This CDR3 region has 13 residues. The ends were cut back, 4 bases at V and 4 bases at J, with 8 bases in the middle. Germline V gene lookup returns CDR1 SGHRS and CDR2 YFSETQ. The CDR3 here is CASSAGSTGELFF. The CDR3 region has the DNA TGCGCCAGCAGCGCAGGGAGCACCGGGGAGCTGTTTTTT.

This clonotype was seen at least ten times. The CDR3 spells CASHGEGWGPQETQYF. CDR3 in DNA: TGTGCCAGCCATGGGGAGGGGTGGGGCCCTCAAGAGACCCAGTACTTC. The chain has TRBV12-3 or TRBV12-4 and TRBJ2-5; TRBD2 agrees at 7 bases. Trimming took 8 bases from V and 2 from J; bases not matched to a gene: 14. This CDR3 contains 16 residues.

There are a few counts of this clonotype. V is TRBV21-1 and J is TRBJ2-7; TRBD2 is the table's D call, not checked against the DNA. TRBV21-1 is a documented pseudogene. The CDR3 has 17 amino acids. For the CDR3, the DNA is TGTGCCAGCAGCAAACGAGCGGGGGGCCGGGGATGTGACGAGCAGTACTTC. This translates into CASSKRAGGRGCDEQYF.